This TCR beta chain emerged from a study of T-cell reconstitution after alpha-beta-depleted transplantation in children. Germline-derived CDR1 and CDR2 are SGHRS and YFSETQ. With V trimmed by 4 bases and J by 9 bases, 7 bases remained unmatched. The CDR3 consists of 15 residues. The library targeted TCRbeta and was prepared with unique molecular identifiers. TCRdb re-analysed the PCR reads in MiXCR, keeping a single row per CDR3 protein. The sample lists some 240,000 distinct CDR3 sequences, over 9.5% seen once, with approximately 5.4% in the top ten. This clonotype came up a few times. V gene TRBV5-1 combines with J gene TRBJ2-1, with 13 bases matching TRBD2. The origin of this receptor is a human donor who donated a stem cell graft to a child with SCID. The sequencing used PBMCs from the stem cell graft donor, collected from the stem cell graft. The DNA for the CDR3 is TGCGCCAGCAGCGCCACTAGCGGGGGGGCCACTGAGCAGTTCTTC. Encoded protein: CASSATSGGATEQFF.